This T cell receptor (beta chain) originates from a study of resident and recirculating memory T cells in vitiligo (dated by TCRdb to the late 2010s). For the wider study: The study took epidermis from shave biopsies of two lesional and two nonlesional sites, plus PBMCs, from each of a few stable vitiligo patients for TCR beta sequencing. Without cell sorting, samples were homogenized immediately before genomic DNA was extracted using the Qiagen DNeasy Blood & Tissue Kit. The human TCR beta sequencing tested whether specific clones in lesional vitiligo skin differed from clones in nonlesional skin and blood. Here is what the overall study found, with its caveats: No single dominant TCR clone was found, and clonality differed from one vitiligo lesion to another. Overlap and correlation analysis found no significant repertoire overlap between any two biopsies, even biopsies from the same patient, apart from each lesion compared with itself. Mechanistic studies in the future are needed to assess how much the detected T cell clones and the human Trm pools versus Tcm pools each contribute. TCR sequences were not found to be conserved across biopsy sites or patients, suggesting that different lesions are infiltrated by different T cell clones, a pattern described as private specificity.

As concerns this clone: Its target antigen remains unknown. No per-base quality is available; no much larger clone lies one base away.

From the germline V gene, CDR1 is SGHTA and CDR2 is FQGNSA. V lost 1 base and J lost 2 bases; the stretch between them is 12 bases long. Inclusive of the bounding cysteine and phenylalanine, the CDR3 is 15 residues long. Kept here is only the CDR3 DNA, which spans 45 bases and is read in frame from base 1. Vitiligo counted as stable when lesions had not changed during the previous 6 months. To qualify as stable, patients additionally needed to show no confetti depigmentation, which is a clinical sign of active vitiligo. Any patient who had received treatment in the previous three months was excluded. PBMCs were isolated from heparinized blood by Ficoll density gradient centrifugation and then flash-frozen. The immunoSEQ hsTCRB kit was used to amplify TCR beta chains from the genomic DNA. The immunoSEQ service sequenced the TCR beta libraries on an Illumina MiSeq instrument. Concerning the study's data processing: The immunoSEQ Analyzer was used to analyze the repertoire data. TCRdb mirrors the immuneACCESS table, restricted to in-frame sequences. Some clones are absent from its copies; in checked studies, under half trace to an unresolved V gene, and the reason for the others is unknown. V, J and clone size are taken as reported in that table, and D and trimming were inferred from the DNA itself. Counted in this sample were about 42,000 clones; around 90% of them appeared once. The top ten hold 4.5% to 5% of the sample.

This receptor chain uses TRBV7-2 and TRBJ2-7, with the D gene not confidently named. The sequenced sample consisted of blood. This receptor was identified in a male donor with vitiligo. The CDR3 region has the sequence CASSLGLGRAYEQYF. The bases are TGTGCCAGCAGCTTAGGGTTGGGCCGTGCCTACGAGCAGTACTTC. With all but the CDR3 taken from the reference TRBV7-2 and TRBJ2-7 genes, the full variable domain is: GAGVSQSPSNKVTEKGKDVELRCDPISGHTALYWYRQSLGQGLEFLIYFQGNSAPDKSGLPSDRFSAERTGGSVSTLTIQRTQQEDSAVYLCASSLGLGRAYEQYFGPGTRLTVT.